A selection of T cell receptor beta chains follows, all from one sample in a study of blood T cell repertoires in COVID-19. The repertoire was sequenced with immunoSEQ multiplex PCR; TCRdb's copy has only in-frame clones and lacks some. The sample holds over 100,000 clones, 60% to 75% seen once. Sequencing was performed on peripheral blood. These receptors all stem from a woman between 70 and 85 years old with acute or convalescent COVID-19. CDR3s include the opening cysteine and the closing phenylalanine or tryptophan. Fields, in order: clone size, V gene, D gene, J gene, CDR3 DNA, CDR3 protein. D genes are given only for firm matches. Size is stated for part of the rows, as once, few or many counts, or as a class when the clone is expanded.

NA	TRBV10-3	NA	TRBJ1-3	TGTGCCATCAGCGAGAACAGATATTCTGGAAACACCATATATTTT	CAISENRYSGNTIYF
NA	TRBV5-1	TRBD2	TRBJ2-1	TGCGCCAGCAGCCCCCAGGCGGGAGCCCTCAATGAGCAGTTCTTC	CASSPQAGALNEQFF
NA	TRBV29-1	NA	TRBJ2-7	TGCAGCACAATCACAAGCTCCTACGAGCAGTACTTC	CSTITSSYEQYF
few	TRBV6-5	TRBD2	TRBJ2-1	TGTGCCAGCAAGCGGGAGGAAACTATCTACAATGAGCAGTTCTTC	CASKREETIYNEQFF
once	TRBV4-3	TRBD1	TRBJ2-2	TGCGCCAGCAGCCGAGGCGCGTCGGCAGGGGGCGGGACCGGGGAGCTGTTTTTT	CASSRGASAGGGTGELFF
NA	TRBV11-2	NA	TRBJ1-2	TGTGCCAGCAGCCCACAGGTTAACTATGGCTACACCTTC	CASSPQVNYGYTF
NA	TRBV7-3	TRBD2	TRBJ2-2	TGTGCCAGCAGCTTAGGGGACGGGAGGGCCGCCACCGGGGAGCTGTTTTTT	CASSLGDGRAATGELFF
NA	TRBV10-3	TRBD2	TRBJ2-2	TGTGCCATCAAGCCGGGACTAGCGACCGGGGAGCTGTTTTTT	CAIKPGLATGELFF
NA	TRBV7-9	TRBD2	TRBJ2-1	TGTGCCAGCAGCCAACGGACTAGCGGGAGTGTTGATGAGCAGTTCTTC	CASSQRTSGSVDEQFF
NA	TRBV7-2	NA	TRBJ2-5	TGTGCCAGCAGGTCTGGGGGAGGAGAGTGGGAGACCCAGTACTTC	CASRSGGGEWETQYF
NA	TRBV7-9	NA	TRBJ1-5	TGTGCCAGCAGTCTAGGGACTGCCAATCAGCCCCAGCATTTT	CASSLGTANQPQHF
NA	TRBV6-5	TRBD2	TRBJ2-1	TGTGCCAGCAGTTTAGAGAGCGGGGGGCCATATGAGCAGTTCTTC	CASSLESGGPYEQFF
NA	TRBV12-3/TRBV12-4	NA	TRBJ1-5	TGTGCCAGCAGTATCTCGGGCAATCAGCCCCAGCATTTT	CASSISGNQPQHF
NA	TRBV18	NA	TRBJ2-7	TGTGCCAGCTCACTCCCTCGGGCAGGGCCCAACGAGCAGTACTTC	CASSLPRAGPNEQYF
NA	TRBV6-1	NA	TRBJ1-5	TGTGCCAGCAGTGAGAACAGGCGAGATCAGCCCCAGCATTTT	CASSENRRDQPQHF
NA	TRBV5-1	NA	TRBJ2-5	TGCGCCAGCAGCTGGGCCCCTACTGGAGAGACCCAGTACTTC	CASSWAPTGETQYF
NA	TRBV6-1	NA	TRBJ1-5	TGTGCCAGCAGTGAATCCCCAGGGGCGGTGGATCAGCCCCAGCATTTT	CASSESPGAVDQPQHF
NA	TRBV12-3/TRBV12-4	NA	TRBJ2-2	TGTGCCAGCAGTTTGAGCGTCGGGGAGCTGTTTTTT	CASSLSVGELFF
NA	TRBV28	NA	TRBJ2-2	TGTGCCAGCAGGGTATCTCAGGTGGGCGGGGAGCTGTTTTTT	CASRVSQVGGELFF
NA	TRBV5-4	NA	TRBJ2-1	TGTGCCAGCAGCTTGGCTAACAATGAGCAGTTCTTC	CASSLANNEQFF
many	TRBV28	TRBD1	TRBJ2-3	TGTGCCAGCAACCCGGGACAGGTCACAGATACGCAGTATTTT	CASNPGQVTDTQYF
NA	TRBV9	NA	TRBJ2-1	TGTGCCAGCAGCGTAGCCTACAGTGCGATCAATGAGCAGTTCTTC	CASSVAYSAINEQFF
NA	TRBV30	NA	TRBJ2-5	TGTGCCTGGATCAAGGTTGGGCAGCAAGAGACCCAGTACTTC	CAWIKVGQQETQYF
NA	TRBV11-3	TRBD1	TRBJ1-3	TGTGCCAGCAGCTCCGGGACAGTCAGTAATGGAAACACCATATATTTT	CASSSGTVSNGNTIYF
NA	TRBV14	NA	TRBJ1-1	TGTGCCAGCAGCCAAGGACAGATGAACACTGAAGCTTTCTTT	CASSQGQMNTEAFF
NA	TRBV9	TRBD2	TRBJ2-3	TGTGCCAGCAGCGTTGGGACTAGCGGGAGGCAAGATACGCAGTATTTT	CASSVGTSGRQDTQYF
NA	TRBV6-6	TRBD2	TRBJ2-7	TGTGCCAGCAGTCCGCAAGGGACTAGTCACTACGAGCAGTACTTC	CASSPQGTSHYEQYF
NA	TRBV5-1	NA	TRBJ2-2	TGCGCCAGCAGCTTGGAACAGTCGGGAACCGGGGAGCTGTTTTTT	CASSLEQSGTGELFF
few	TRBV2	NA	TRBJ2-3	TGTGCCAGCGCTGGAGGGCCGGATACGCAGTATTTT	CASAGGPDTQYF
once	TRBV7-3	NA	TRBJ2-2	TGTGCCAGCAGCATAGACAGGAACACCGGGGAGCTGTTTTTT	CASSIDRNTGELFF
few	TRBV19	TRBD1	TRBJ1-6	TGTGCCAGTAGTAAGGGACAGGGAGGAAATTCACCCCTCCACTTT	CASSKGQGGNSPLHF
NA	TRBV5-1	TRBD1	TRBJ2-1	TGCGCCAGCAGCTCCAGGACAGGGGAAGCCTACAATGAGCAGTTCTTC	CASSSRTGEAYNEQFF
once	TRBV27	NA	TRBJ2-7	TGTGCCAGCAGCGTTGGAGGGGCGTCCTACGAGCAGTACTTC	CASSVGGASYEQYF
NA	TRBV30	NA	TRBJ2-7	TGTGCCTGGAGTGGTACCAGGGTTTACGAGCAGTACTTC	CAWSGTRVYEQYF
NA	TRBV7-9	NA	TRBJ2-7	TGTGCCAGCAGCCCCTCCAGGGATGGCGAGCAGTACTTC	CASSPSRDGEQYF
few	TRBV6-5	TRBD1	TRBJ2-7	TGTGCCAGCAGTTACCCGGGGACAGGGGGCACCTACGAGCAGTACTTC	CASSYPGTGGTYEQYF
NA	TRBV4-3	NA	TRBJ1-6	TGCGCCAGCAGCCACGAGAACCGTTCACCCCTCCACTTT	CASSHENRSPLHF
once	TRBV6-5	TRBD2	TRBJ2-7	TGTGCCAGCAGGATACTAGCGGTTCCCTCCTACGAGCAGTACTTC	CASRILAVPSYEQYF
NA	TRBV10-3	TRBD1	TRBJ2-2	TGTGCCATCAATACAGGGGCCTCACACACCGGGGAGCTGTTTTTT	CAINTGASHTGELFF
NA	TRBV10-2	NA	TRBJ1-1	TGCGCCAGCAGTAAAGCGGAGCTCACTGAAGCTTTCTTT	CASSKAELTEAFF
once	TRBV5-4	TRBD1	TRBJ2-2	TGTGCCAGCAGCTCGTCGGGACAGGCGAACACCGGGGAGCTGTTTTTT	CASSSSGQANTGELFF
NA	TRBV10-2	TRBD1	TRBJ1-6	TGCGCCAGCAGGGACAGGGGGCCTACACCCCTCCACTTT	CASRDRGPTPLHF
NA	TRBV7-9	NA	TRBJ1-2	TGTGCCAGCAGCTTAGAAGGGGGTAGCGGCTACACCTTC	CASSLEGGSGYTF
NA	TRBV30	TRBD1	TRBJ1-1	TGTGCCTGGAGGGGGGACAGGCTGTGGGCTTTCTTT	CAWRGDRLWAFF
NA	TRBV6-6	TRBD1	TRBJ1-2	TGTGCCAGCAGTTACCAGCCGGGACAGGGGGTATCTGGCTACACCTTC	CASSYQPGQGVSGYTF
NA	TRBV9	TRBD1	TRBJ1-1	TGTGCCAGCAGCCCTCTGATATTATGGGGACAGGGGGCAATGAACACTGAAGCTTTCTTT	CASSPLILWGQGAMNTEAFF
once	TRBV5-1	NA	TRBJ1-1	TGCGCCAGCAGGACAGGTCTCTCAATGAACACTGAAGCTTTCTTT	CASRTGLSMNTEAFF
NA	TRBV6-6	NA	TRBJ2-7	TGTGCCAGCAGTCCCCCAGGGCGTAGCTCCTACGAGCAGTACTTC	CASSPPGRSSYEQYF
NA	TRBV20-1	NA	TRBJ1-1	TGCAGTGCGGGGGCCTCCGGATTCTTT	CSAGASGFF
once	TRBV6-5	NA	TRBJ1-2	TGTGCCAGCAGTTACGGGGCCTCCAACTATGGCTACACCTTC	CASSYGASNYGYTF
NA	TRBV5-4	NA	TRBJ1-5	TGTGCCAGCAGCCCCTACACCAGGAAGGCCAATCAGCCCCAGCATTTT	CASSPYTRKANQPQHF
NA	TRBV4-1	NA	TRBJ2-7	TGCGCCAGCAGCTCGAAGACTGGTCCCTACGAGCAGTACTTC	CASSSKTGPYEQYF
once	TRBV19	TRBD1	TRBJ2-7	TGTGCCAGTAGTAAAGGTCCCGGGACAGTATCCTACGAGCAGTACTTC	CASSKGPGTVSYEQYF
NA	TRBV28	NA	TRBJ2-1	TGTGCCAGCACTTGGCGCGGGGCTTTATACAATGAGCAGTTCTTC	CASTWRGALYNEQFF